These 6 T cell receptor beta chains originate from one sample sequenced in a study of blood T cells in healthy people across ages. A second PCR, run for 7 to 11 cycles, used a sample-barcoded 5' primer plus a J-beta primer mix. Via MiXCR, TCRdb re-called the 5' RACE reads, giving one row per CDR3 protein. There are hundreds of thousands of distinct CDR3 sequences in the sample; 29% occur only once, and around a sixth lies in the top ten. What was sequenced was blood. The receptors stem from a woman older than 75 in good health.

This sequence joins TRBV5-1 and TRBJ1-1; perhaps TRBD1 as D (6 bases). Per germline, CDR1 SGHRS and CDR2 YFSETQ. This CDR3 is 14 amino acids long. V was pared by 3 bases and J by 2 bases, with 11 bases between. CDR3 coding DNA: TGCGCCAGCAGCTGGGCGGACAGTAACACTGAAGCTTTCTTT. Residues: CASSWADSNTEAFF.

This clonotype was counted ten times or more. This chain joins TRBV30 and TRBJ1-2; TRBD1 matches 7 bases. The germline CDR1 and CDR2 sequences are GTSNPN and SVGIG (reference sequence). The CDR3 spans 13 residues. The J segment lost 3 bases and the V segment lost 2 bases, leaving 3 bases of the junction unmatched. CDR3: CAWSITGDYGYTF. CDR3 DNA: TGTGCCTGGAGTATCACAGGGGACTATGGCTACACCTTC.

The chain employs TRBV5-1 and TRBJ2-7, with D perhaps being TRBD1 or TRBD2 (5 bases each). V was shortened by 0 bases and J by 10 bases, with 11 bases between the two germline ends. The CDR3 is made up of 12 amino acids. The germline V gene has CDR1 SGHRS and CDR2 YFSETQ. CDR3 coding DNA: TGCGCCAGCAGCTTGGGACTGGGGGTCCAGTACTTC. Protein sequence: CASSLGLGVQYF. Drawing the rest from reference TRBV5-1 and TRBJ2-7, the complete variable domain is KAGVTQTPRYLIKTRGQQVTLSCSPISGHRSVSWYQQTPGQGLQFLFEYFSETQRNKGNFPGRFSGRQFSNSRSEMNVSTLELGDSALYLCASSLGLGVQYFGPGTRLTVT.

This clonotype was detected a few times. Since a much larger clone is just one base distant, this may be a read error. The chain is built from TRBV12-3 or TRBV12-4 and TRBJ1-1; maybe TRBD1 (5 bases). The CDR3 sequence is 13 residues long. Trimming left V 3 bases short and J 4 bases short, with 9 bases between. Written as DNA, the CDR3 is TGTGCCAGCAGTTTGAAGGGGAGCACTGAAGCTTTCTTT. Its translation is CASSLKGSTEAFF.

This clonotype was counted between two and nine times. V gene TRBV3-1 combines with J gene TRBJ2-1, with 9 bases aligning to TRBD2. With V trimmed by 1 base and J by 7 bases, 5 bases remained unmatched. The CDR3 sequence is 15 residues long. CDR1 and CDR2 from the germline V gene are LGHDT and YNNKEL (reference sequence). The DNA for the CDR3 is TGTGCCAGCAGCCAAGGCGGGGGGGCGTTTAATGAGCAGTTCTTC. Translation gives CASSQGGGAFNEQFF.

This clonotype came up a few times. V is TRBV3-1 and J is TRBJ2-5; possibly TRBD2 for D (6 bases). With 0 bases removed from V and 7 bases from J, the gap between germline ends came to 21 bases. CDR1 is LGHDT, CDR2 YNNKEL, per germline (reference sequence). The CDR3 has 17 amino acids. This chain's CDR3 is CASSQDVWRGGVGTQYF. In nucleotides, the CDR3 is TGTGCCAGCAGCCAAGATGTTTGGCGGGGTGGCGTGGGGACCCAGTACTTC.